This T cell receptor beta chain derives from a study of CXCR3-negative and CXCR3-positive naive CD8 T cells. Naivety in CD8+ T cells corresponded to a CD45RO-CCR7+CD27+CD95- phenotype. The libraries of TRB cDNA were constructed through 5' RACE using UMI labels. For each CDR3 protein, TCRdb gives one entry from its re-call of the 5' RACE reads, without DNA. The listing records over 70,000 distinct CDR3 sequences. Germline CDR1 is MNHEY and CDR2 is SVGAGI. There are 13 residues in the CDR3. The sequenced sample consisted of naive CXCR3- CD8+ T cells from blood. Subset noted: CD45RO-CCR7+CD27+CD95- naive CD8+ T cells lacking CXCR3 (TNR3-). The sequence derives from a human donor in good health. Some clones in this sample may be carry-over from other donors' samples. V and J are TRBV6-5 and TRBJ2-7; lacking DNA, the TRBD1 call made by TCRdb goes unchecked. The CDR3 sequence is CASSYDGGYEQYF.